Listed below are T cell receptor beta chains from one sample, sequenced in a study of T cell repertoires in cytomegalovirus infection. Antigens for these TCRs are unknown. TCRdb recomputed calls from the reads with MiXCR, one row per CDR3 protein. The data contain 100,000 to 150,000 distinct CDR3 sequences, about 24% of them singletons. The sequenced sample was PBMCs, sequenced either directly or after in vitro stimulation (not recorded which). The receptors were sampled from a human donor in good health (CMV status not recorded). Some clones in this sample may be carry-over from other donors' samples. CDR3s include the opening cysteine and the closing phenylalanine or tryptophan. The D gene is left open where the match is weak. Clone size is stated in some rows and not others, as once, few, many or a class when expanded.

CDR3aa	CDR3nt	len	abundance	d_gene	v_gene	j_gene
CAWSPRSTEAFF	TGTGCCTGGAGCCCCCGTAGTACTGAAGCTTTCTTT	12	-	-	TRBV30	TRBJ1-1
CASSGAGQNNSPLHF	TGTGCCAGCAGCGGGGCCGGACAGAATAATTCACCCCTCCACTTT	15	many	-	TRBV11-2	TRBJ1-6
CSARDDRGTQYF	TGCAGTGCTAGAGATGACAGAGGTACCCAGTACTTC	12	-	-	TRBV20-1	TRBJ2-5
CASSERQVYGYTF	TGTGCCAGCAGTGAAAGACAGGTCTATGGCTACACCTTC	13	-	-	TRBV2	TRBJ1-2
CASSIAGQGSWRDTEAFF	TGTGCCAGCAGCATCGCCGGACAGGGTTCTTGGAGGGACACTGAAGCTTTCTTT	18	-	TRBD1	TRBV6-1	TRBJ1-1
CASRKGRNYGYTF	TGTGCCAGCAGGAAGGGCCGGAACTATGGCTACACCTTC	13	few	-	TRBV6-2/TRBV6-3	TRBJ1-2
CASSDTGDADTQYF	TGTGCCAGCAGTGACACAGGGGATGCAGATACGCAGTATTTT	14	many	TRBD1	TRBV6-2/TRBV6-3	TRBJ2-3
CAISRTENHATNEKLFF	TGTGCCATCAGTAGGACAGAAAATCATGCAACTAATGAAAAACTGTTTTTT	17	few	-	TRBV10-3	TRBJ1-4
CASSVLSSYNEQFF	TGTGCCAGCAGTGTACTGAGCTCCTACAATGAGCAGTTCTTC	14	few	-	TRBV27	TRBJ2-1
CASSSGTGNRNTIYF	TGTGCCAGCAGCTCCGGGACCGGGAATCGAAACACCATATATTTT	15	many	-	TRBV7-2	TRBJ1-3
CASSSRTSGTSTDTQYF	TGTGCCAGCAGTTCCAGGACTAGCGGGACTAGCACAGATACGCAGTATTTT	17	few	TRBD2	TRBV27	TRBJ2-3
CASSFAGTGVNTEAFF	TGTGCCAGCAGTTTCGCCGGGACAGGGGTGAACACTGAAGCTTTCTTT	16	-	TRBD1	TRBV6-2/TRBV6-3	TRBJ1-1
CASSTAGTGERETQYF	TGTGCCAGCAGCACTGCAGGGACGGGAGAACGGGAGACCCAGTACTTC	16	-	-	TRBV7-2	TRBJ2-5
CATTKRGARSGNTIYF	TGTGCCACAACAAAGCGGGGGGCGCGCTCTGGAAACACCATATATTTT	16	few	-	TRBV12-3/TRBV12-4	TRBJ1-3
CASSLVTRNTEAFF	TGTGCCAGCAGCTTGGTGACAAGGAACACTGAAGCTTTCTTT	14	few	-	TRBV5-6	TRBJ1-1
CASSLIAGTINEQYF	TGTGCCAGCAGCTTAATAGCGGGAACGATAAACGAGCAGTACTTC	15	many	TRBD2	TRBV6-5	TRBJ2-7
CASSPMGIYEQYF	TGTGCCAGCAGTCCTATGGGAATTTACGAGCAGTACTTC	13	few	-	TRBV28	TRBJ2-7
CASTHGGTEAFF	TGTGCCAGTACCCATGGGGGGACTGAAGCTTTCTTT	12	-	-	TRBV19	TRBJ1-1
CASRATHNSPLHF	TGTGCCAGCAGGGCTACCCATAATTCACCCCTCCACTTT	13	many	-	TRBV7-9	TRBJ1-6
CASSPRGIGLAGYRHNEQFF	TGTGCCAGCAGTCCCCGGGGGATAGGGCTAGCGGGGTACAGACACAATGAGCAGTTCTTC	20	-	TRBD2	TRBV28	TRBJ2-1
CASSLRTGAEAFF	TGCGCCAGCAGCTTGAGAACGGGGGCTGAAGCTTTCTTT	13	-	-	TRBV5-1	TRBJ1-1
CSARWGASRDHEQFF	TGCAGTGCTAGATGGGGGGCTAGCAGGGATCATGAGCAGTTCTTC	15	-	-	TRBV20-1	TRBJ2-1
CASSLVGGKNTGELFF	TGCGCCAGCAGCTTGGTAGGGGGGAAGAACACCGGGGAGCTGTTTTTT	16	few	-	TRBV5-1	TRBJ2-2
CASSLVAGAGELFF	TGTGCCAGCAGCTTGGTCGCCGGAGCCGGGGAGCTGTTTTTT	14	-	-	TRBV5-7	TRBJ2-2
CASNKPAGTGPEAFF	TGTGCCAGCAATAAACCTGCCGGGACAGGCCCTGAAGCTTTCTTT	15	few	TRBD1	TRBV6-1	TRBJ1-1
CAISVGESNQPQHF	TGTGCCATCAGTGTAGGGGAAAGCAATCAGCCCCAGCATTTT	14	-	-	TRBV10-3	TRBJ1-5
CSASGPAAGDTQYF	TGCAGTGCCTCGGGACCCGCGGCGGGAGATACGCAGTATTTT	14	-	-	TRBV20-1	TRBJ2-3
CASSSGTGGIYTF	TGTGCCAGCAGCTCCGGGACAGGGGGTATCTACACCTTC	13	-	TRBD1	TRBV7-9	TRBJ1-2
CASKRPTSNTGELFF	TGTGCCAGCAAGCGGCCGACATCGAACACCGGGGAGCTGTTTTTT	15	many	-	TRBV12-3/TRBV12-4	TRBJ2-2
CASSSLGRLTHYGYTF	TGTGCCAGCAGCTCCCTCGGAAGATTGACACACTATGGCTACACCTTC	16	many	-	TRBV11-3	TRBJ1-2
CASSDGQFTYEQYF	TGTGCCAGCAGTGATGGGCAGTTTACCTACGAGCAGTACTTC	14	-	-	TRBV25-1	TRBJ2-7
CASSQDLMAGVRKTQYF	TGCGCCAGCAGCCAAGATCTAATGGCGGGAGTCCGGAAGACCCAGTACTTC	17	few	TRBD2	TRBV4-1	TRBJ2-5
CASSLRLAGVNNEQFF	TGTGCCAGCAGTCTTCGACTAGCGGGAGTAAATAATGAGCAGTTCTTC	16	-	TRBD2	TRBV12-3/TRBV12-4	TRBJ2-1
CASSYRGFTTNEKLFF	TGTGCCAGCAGCTACAGGGGATTCACAACTAATGAAAAACTGTTTTTT	16	many	TRBD1	TRBV11-2	TRBJ1-4
CASSQTGQGDNSPLHF	TGCGCCAGCAGCCAAACAGGACAGGGAGATAATTCACCCCTCCACTTT	16	few	TRBD1	TRBV4-1	TRBJ1-6
CASSNREGRSYNEQFF	TGTGCCAGCAGTAACCGGGAGGGCCGTTCCTACAATGAGCAGTTCTTC	16	many	TRBD2	TRBV6-7	TRBJ2-1
CASSDTAAGRAYGYTF	TGTGCCAGCAGTGACACGGCAGCCGGGCGGGCCTATGGCTACACCTTC	16	-	-	TRBV6-4	TRBJ1-2
CASSFGTSGSYEQYF	TGCGCCAGCAGCTTCGGGACTAGCGGCTCCTACGAGCAGTACTTC	15	-	TRBD2	TRBV4-1	TRBJ2-7
CASSVGGLAGDEQYF	TGTGCCAGCAGTGTTGGGGGACTAGCGGGGGACGAGCAGTACTTC	15	many	TRBD2	TRBV6-1	TRBJ2-7
CASSYPGGYEQYF	TGTGCCAGCAGCTATCCCGGGGGCTACGAGCAGTACTTC	13	-	-	TRBV28	TRBJ2-7
CATNEDRNTEAFF	TGTGCCACCAATGAGGACCGGAACACTGAAGCTTTCTTT	13	few	-	TRBV7-9	TRBJ1-1
CASSLGRGAGTQHF	TGTGCCAGCAGCTTAGGTCGCGGGGCAGGGACCCAGCATTTT	14	-	-	TRBV7-2	TRBJ1-5
CAWRGGAPGNEQFF	TGTGCCTGGAGAGGCGGGGCCCCTGGTAATGAGCAGTTCTTC	14	-	-	TRBV30	TRBJ2-1
CASSLGTPPGELFF	TGTGCTAGCAGCTTAGGGACGCCCCCCGGGGAGCTGTTTTTT	14	many	-	TRBV7-7	TRBJ2-2
CASSPAVGVNTEAFF	TGTGCCAGCAGCCCGGCGGTAGGGGTGAACACTGAAGCTTTCTTT	15	few	-	TRBV5-4	TRBJ1-1
CATSDRAGGSMETQYF	TGTGCCACCAGTGATCGAGCGGGAGGCTCGATGGAGACCCAGTACTTC	16	-	TRBD2	TRBV24-1	TRBJ2-5
CASSNPGGWGTEAFF	TGTGCCAGCAGCAACCCTGGAGGGTGGGGAACTGAAGCTTTCTTT	15	few	-	TRBV12-3/TRBV12-4	TRBJ1-1
CASSRRTGTGNTIYF	TGTGCCAGCAGCCGTCGGACAGGGACTGGAAACACCATATATTTT	15	-	TRBD1	TRBV7-2	TRBJ1-3
CASSLGYVDNEQFF	TGTGCCAGCAGCTTAGGTTACGTTGACAATGAGCAGTTCTTC	14	-	-	TRBV7-6	TRBJ2-1
CASRIIYRTHPAGELFF	TGTGCCAGTCGGATTATCTATAGGACACATCCAGCCGGGGAGCTGTTTTTT	17	-	-	TRBV19	TRBJ2-2
CASSQELAGGPRGNEQFF	TGCGCCAGCAGCCAAGAACTAGCGGGAGGGCCCCGGGGGAATGAGCAGTTCTTC	18	few	TRBD2	TRBV4-1	TRBJ2-1
CASSLKGSLAGAEQYF	TGTGCCAGCAGCCTTAAAGGGTCCTTAGCGGGAGCCGAGCAGTACTTC	16	many	TRBD2	TRBV7-2	TRBJ2-7
CASSPPTSPGWFF	TGTGCCAGCAGTCCTCCGACTAGCCCCGGGTGGTTCTTC	13	-	TRBD2	TRBV28	TRBJ2-1
CASSTGLAERTDTQYF	TGTGCCAGCAGTACCGGACTAGCGGAGCGCACAGATACGCAGTATTTT	16	-	TRBD2	TRBV12-3/TRBV12-4	TRBJ2-3
CASSLQVAVSPRDTQYF	TGTGCCAGCAGTTTACAGGTAGCGGTCTCACCGAGGGATACGCAGTATTTT	17	many	-	TRBV12-3/TRBV12-4	TRBJ2-3
CSARDRGEQFF	TGCAGTGCTAGGGATAGAGGGGAGCAGTTCTTC	11	few	-	TRBV20-1	TRBJ2-1
CATSGGRTNTGELFF	TGTGCCACCAGTGGAGGGAGAACCAACACCGGGGAGCTGTTTTTT	15	few	-	TRBV24-1	TRBJ2-2
CASRSPGLPYEQYF	TGTGCCAGCAGGTCTCCGGGACTCCCCTACGAGCAGTACTTC	14	-	-	TRBV27	TRBJ2-7
CASSVDRGNQPQHF	TGTGCCAGCAGCGTCGACAGGGGAAATCAGCCCCAGCATTTT	14	-	TRBD1	TRBV11-2	TRBJ1-5
CATSRSAGTGIQETQYF	TGTGCCACCAGCAGATCAGCCGGGACAGGGATCCAAGAGACCCAGTACTTC	17	once	TRBD1	TRBV15	TRBJ2-5